This TCR beta chain stems from a study of OX40 agonist ivuxolimab in advanced cancers. Some background on the complete study: Ivuxolimab was an agonistic, fully human IgG2 monoclonal antibody directed against OX40 (CD134), a costimulatory receptor. Intravenous ivuxolimab was administered to patients every 2 weeks at six dose levels: 0.01, 0.1, 0.3, 1.5, 3 and 10 mg/kg. Of the roughly 50 dose-escalation patients, hepatocellular carcinoma was present in 19, melanoma in roughly 15, renal cell carcinoma in 9 and head and neck cancer in 9. A male proportion of roughly 80% and a mean age of about 60 years, ranging from about 23 to 79, were recorded for the dose-escalation cohort. Prior anti-PD-1, anti-PD-L1 or anti-CTLA-4 therapy was permitted, and less than 45% of dose-escalation patients had received checkpoint inhibitors. Three dose-escalation patients achieved partial responses, one with hepatocellular carcinoma and two with cutaneous melanoma. The purpose of peripheral TCRbeta sequencing was to test whether ivuxolimab changed TCR sequence diversity and led to clonal T-cell expansion. The monotherapy dose-escalation portion (N ≈ 52 patients) of the phase I ivuxolimab trial is reported in the paper. On the study overall, not on this receptor specifically: After ivuxolimab, expanded clones were on average more numerous among CD8+ T cells than among CD4+ T cells. In the 0.1-3.0 mg/kg groups, partial responders were among the patients with the lowest normalized peripheral clonal expansion, particularly in CD8+ T cells. At doses of 0.1 to 3.0 mg/kg, clonal expansion of both CD4+ and CD8+ blood T cells was observed from baseline to week 6. The antigen specificity of the peripheral T cells that underwent clonal expansion was not determined. Low levels of normalized T-cell clonal expansion were also seen in some nonresponding patients.

With respect to this clone: The antigen it recognizes is unknown. The record has no base qualities; no much larger clone is one base away.

Patients with autoimmune disease history or receiving systemic immunosuppression were excluded from the trial. Peripheral blood for TCR sequencing was collected from all dose cohorts at baseline, on cycle 4 day 1, and on cycle 7 day 1. The samples were drawn from a first-in-human, open-label, multicenter phase I dose-escalation trial of ivuxolimab. Adults with locally advanced or metastatic melanoma, renal cell carcinoma, hepatocellular carcinoma or head and neck squamous cell carcinoma were enrolled in the trial. CD4+ and CD8+ T cells were sorted separately from peripheral blood before TCR sequencing. Genomic DNA was isolated from the sorted cells so that the TCRbeta CDR3 region could be sequenced. TCRbeta CDR3 regions were sequenced using the immunoSEQ Assay. The immuneACCESS repertoire file appears here via TCRdb, limited to in-frame rearrangements. These files lack a portion of the clones; in checked studies, under half of the deficit traces to unresolved V genes, and the cause of the others is not known. This sample holds some 62,000 clones; approximately 85% were observed only once. Approximately 10% of the sample goes to the ten largest clones.

Material: CD4+ or CD8+ T cells sorted from blood, obtained in a trial of the OX40 agonist ivuxolimab. This TCR was recovered from an adult with an advanced solid tumor such as melanoma, head and neck, liver or kidney cancer.

The nucleotide sequence is TGTGCCAGCAGCAAAGATGTGGTGTACAATGAGCAGTTCTTC. This gives the protein CASSKDVVYNEQFF. This receptor chain uses TRBV21-1 and TRBJ2-1. TRBV21-1 represents a pseudogene. There are 14 amino acids in the CDR3, from cysteine to phenylalanine inclusive. The retained sequence is limited to the CDR3, 42 bases, with the frame set at the first base.